These T cell receptor beta chains were read from a single sample in a study of cytomegalovirus exposure and HLA in healthy donors. Repertoires were generated with immunoSEQ multiplex PCR, while TCRdb's copy carries only in-frame clones and drops some. Counted here are around 200,000 clones, 80% occurring once; the ten biggest clones make up about 0.7%. Material for sequencing was PBMCs. These TCRs come from a boy younger than 18 in good health and CMV-seronegative. The CDR3 runs from the conserved cysteine through the conserved F or W.

CASSSHQTGPGTEAFF | TRBV11-2 | 16 | TRBJ1-1
CASSQDEFSNYGYTF | TRBV4-2 | 15 | TRBJ1-2
CASSLWGLQGNTEAFF | TRBV5-8 | 16 | TRBJ1-1
CASRPGTGRYQPQHF | TRBV6-5 | 15 | TRBJ1-5
CASSFPGHPGELFF | TRBV11-3 | 14 | TRBJ2-2
CASSIKLRRSGANVLTF | TRBV19 | 17 | TRBJ2-6
CASSENFGKGADIQYF | TRBV6-1 | 16 | TRBJ2-4
CASSQIAGAGNEQFF | TRBV5-6 | 15 | TRBJ2-1
CASSVASAEETQYF | TRBV9 | 14 | TRBJ2-5
CASSPGSGSFYGYTF | TRBV18 | 15 | TRBJ1-2
CASLKGYTEAFF | TRBV21-1 | 12 | TRBJ1-1
CASSQGQGLRTDTQYF | TRBV14 | 16 | TRBJ2-3
CASSERQGKHGYTF | TRBV7-9 | 14 | TRBJ1-2
CASSLSGPNTEAFF | TRBV27 | 14 | TRBJ1-1
CASSPRRGLRWNYGYTF | TRBV7-2 | 17 | TRBJ1-2
CASFGGVGANVLTF | TRBV6-1 | 14 | TRBJ2-6
CAWSPASGAGHEQFF | TRBV30 | 15 | TRBJ2-1
CASSPSAGSETQYF | TRBV7-9 | 14 | TRBJ2-5
CASSDGTGGTDTQYF | TRBV6-4 | 15 | TRBJ2-3
CASSLAPDEAYEQYF | TRBV7-2 | 15 | TRBJ2-7
CASSGERPGELFF | TRBV9 | 13 | TRBJ2-2
CAWSVSRVHDITVFSGTGELFF | TRBV30 | 22 | TRBJ2-2
CASIPAVGVEQYF | TRBV6-1 | 13 | TRBJ2-7
CASHPAGYSNQPQHF | TRBV27 | 15 | TRBJ1-5
CASSYSTTGTGEYGYTF | TRBV5-1 | 17 | TRBJ1-2
CASSESEAGGGFGETQYF | TRBV10-1 | 18 | TRBJ2-5
CASSPRQGREQYF | TRBV4-3 | 13 | TRBJ2-7
CASSFRTAKYNEQFF | TRBV7-3 | 15 | TRBJ2-1
CAISTGIRNQPQHF | TRBV10-3 | 14 | TRBJ1-5
CASSLDRPANEQFF | TRBV5-1 | 14 | TRBJ2-1
CASSTGTGGNYGYTF | TRBV19 | 15 | TRBJ1-2
CASSDGRGDPHTDTQYF | TRBV2 | 17 | TRBJ2-3
CASSLGREGSSPLHF | TRBV5-1 | 15 | TRBJ1-6
CASSFSGGTDTQYF | TRBV27 | 14 | TRBJ2-3
CASSLNPGLEGDTQYF | TRBV7-3 | 16 | TRBJ2-3
CAWGTWREGYEQYF | TRBV30 | 14 | TRBJ2-7
CSGAANTEAFF | TRBV20-1 | 11 | TRBJ1-1
CASRRGPSYEQYF | TRBV7-8 | 13 | TRBJ2-7
CAWLAENTGELFF | TRBV6-6 | 13 | TRBJ2-2
CASTDREHQPQHF | TRBV19 | 13 | TRBJ1-5
CASSPRRQGARIAYEQYF | TRBV18 | 18 | TRBJ2-7
CASWSLAGDFTDTQYF | TRBV10-2 | 16 | TRBJ2-3
CASSQSGNTEAFF | TRBV18 | 13 | TRBJ1-1
CASSPQGAAGNTIYF | TRBV19 | 15 | TRBJ1-3